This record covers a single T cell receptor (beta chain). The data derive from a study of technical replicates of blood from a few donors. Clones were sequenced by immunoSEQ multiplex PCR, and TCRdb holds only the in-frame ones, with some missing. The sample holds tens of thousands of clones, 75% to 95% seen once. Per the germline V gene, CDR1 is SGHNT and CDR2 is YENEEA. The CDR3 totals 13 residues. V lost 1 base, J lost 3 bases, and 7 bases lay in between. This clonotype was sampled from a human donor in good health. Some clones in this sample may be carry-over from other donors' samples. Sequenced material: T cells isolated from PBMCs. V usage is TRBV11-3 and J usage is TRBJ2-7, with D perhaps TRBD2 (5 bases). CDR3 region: CASSLGTFYEQYF. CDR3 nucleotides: TGTGCCAGCAGCTTAGGGACTTTCTACGAGCAGTACTTC.